This TCR beta chain is drawn from a study of HIV-infected patients and healthy controls. Study-wide points: MAIT alpha-chain CDR3s were frequent in healthy controls, depleted in HIV+.

This clonotype was observed many times. Its antigen is unidentified. cDNA was made from 400 to 500 ng RNA using alpha and beta constant primers. Alpha and beta chain libraries were made separately by chain-specific third strand synthesis with multiplexing indices. All rearrangements within a chain used one primer pair; cDNA molecules carried barcodes. TCRdb redid the calling of the 5' RACE reads with MiXCR, one entry per CDR3 protein. The sample records around 21,000 distinct CDR3 sequences, almost 9% being singletons. Deletions cut 5 bases from V and 4 bases from J, with 29 bases between. The germline V gene encodes CDR1 SEHNR and CDR2 FQNEAQ (reference sequence). The length of the CDR3 is 19 residues. The repertoire came from unfractionated whole blood and reflected all unsorted peripheral T cells.

The sequence was obtained from an adult in good health. The sample was blood. The chain employs TRBV7-9 and TRBJ1-2, with D perhaps TRBD1 (5 bases). CDR3 coding DNA: TGTGCCAGCAGCCCTTCGCCCGTCTCACTCAGGGAAAAGAGCTATGGCTACACCTTC. Its translation is CASSPSPVSLREKSYGYTF.